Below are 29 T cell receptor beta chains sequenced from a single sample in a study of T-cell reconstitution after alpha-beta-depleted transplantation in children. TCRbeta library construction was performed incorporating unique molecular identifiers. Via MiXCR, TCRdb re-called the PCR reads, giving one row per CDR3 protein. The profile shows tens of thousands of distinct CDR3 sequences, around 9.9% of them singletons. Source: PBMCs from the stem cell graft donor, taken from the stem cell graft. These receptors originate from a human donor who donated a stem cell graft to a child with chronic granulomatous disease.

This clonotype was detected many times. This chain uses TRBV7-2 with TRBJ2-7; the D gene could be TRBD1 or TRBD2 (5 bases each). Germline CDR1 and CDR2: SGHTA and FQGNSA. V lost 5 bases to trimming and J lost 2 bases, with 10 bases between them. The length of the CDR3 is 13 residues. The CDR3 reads CASSKGRAYEQYF. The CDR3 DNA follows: TGTGCCAGCAGCAAGGGACGAGCCTACGAGCAGTACTTC.

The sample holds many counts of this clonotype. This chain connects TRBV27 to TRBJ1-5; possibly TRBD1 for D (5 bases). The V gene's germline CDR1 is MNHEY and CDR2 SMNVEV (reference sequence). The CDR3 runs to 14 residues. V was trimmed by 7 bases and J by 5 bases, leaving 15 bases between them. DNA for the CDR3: TGTGCCAGCAAACTTCTAGGGGCGGATCAGCCCCAGCATTTT. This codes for CASKLLGADQPQHF.

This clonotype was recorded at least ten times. The CDR3 loop reads CASSPGQGSTGELFF. For the CDR3, the DNA is TGTGCCAGCTCACCAGGGCAGGGATCTACCGGGGAGCTGTTTTTT. J is TRBJ2-2 and V is TRBV18, with D perhaps TRBD1 (5 bases). The germline V and J ends were trimmed by 2 bases and 5 bases, with 12 bases remaining between them. Germline-derived CDR1 and CDR2 are KGHSH and LQKENI. The length of the CDR3 is 15 residues.

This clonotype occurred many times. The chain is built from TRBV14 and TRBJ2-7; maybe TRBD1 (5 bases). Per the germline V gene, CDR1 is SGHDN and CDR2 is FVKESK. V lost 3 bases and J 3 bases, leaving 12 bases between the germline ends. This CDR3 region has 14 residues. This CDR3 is CASSHQGGYYEQYF. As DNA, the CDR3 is TGTGCCAGCAGCCACCAGGGTGGTTACTACGAGCAGTACTTC.

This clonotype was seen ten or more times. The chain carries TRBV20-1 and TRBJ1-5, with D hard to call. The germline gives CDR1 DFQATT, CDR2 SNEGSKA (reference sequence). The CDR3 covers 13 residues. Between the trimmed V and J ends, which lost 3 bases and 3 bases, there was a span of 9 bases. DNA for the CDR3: TGCAGTGCTAGGCACAGCTTCAATCAGCCCCAGCATTTT. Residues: CSARHSFNQPQHF.

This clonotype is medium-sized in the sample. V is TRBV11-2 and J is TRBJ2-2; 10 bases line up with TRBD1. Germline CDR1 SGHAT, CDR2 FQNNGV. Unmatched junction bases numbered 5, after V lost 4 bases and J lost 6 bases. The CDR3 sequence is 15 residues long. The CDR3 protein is CASSSGTGASGELFF. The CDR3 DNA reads TGTGCCAGCAGCTCCGGGACAGGGGCGTCCGGGGAGCTGTTTTTT.

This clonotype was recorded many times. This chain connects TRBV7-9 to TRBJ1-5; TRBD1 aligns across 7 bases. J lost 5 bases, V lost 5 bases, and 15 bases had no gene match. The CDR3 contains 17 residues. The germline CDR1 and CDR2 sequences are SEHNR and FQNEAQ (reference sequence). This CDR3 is CASSRFQGEVDDQPQHF. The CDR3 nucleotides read TGTGCCAGCAGCCGGTTCCAGGGGGAGGTGGATGATCAGCCCCAGCATTTT. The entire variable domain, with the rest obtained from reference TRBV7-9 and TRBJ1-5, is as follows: DTGVSQNPRHKITKRGQNVTFRCDPISEHNRLYWYRQTLGQGPEFLTYFQNEAQLEKSRLLSDRFSAERPKGSFSTLEIQRTEQGDSAMYLCASSRFQGEVDDQPQHFGDGTRLSIL.

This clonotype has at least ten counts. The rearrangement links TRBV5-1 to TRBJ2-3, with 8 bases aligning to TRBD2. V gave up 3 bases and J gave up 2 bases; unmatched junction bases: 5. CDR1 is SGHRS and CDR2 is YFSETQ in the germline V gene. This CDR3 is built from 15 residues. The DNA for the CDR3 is TGCGCCAGCAGCTCTAGACTAGCGAACACAGATACGCAGTATTTT. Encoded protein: CASSSRLANTDTQYF.

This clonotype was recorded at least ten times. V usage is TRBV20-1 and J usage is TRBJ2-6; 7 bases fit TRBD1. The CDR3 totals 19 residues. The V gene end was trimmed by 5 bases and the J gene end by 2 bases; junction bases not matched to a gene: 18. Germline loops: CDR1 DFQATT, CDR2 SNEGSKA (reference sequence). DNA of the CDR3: TGCAGTGCTCCAACCTTCAGGGGGAATTCTCGTACTGGGGCCAACGTCCTGACTTTC. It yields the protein CSAPTFRGNSRTGANVLTF.

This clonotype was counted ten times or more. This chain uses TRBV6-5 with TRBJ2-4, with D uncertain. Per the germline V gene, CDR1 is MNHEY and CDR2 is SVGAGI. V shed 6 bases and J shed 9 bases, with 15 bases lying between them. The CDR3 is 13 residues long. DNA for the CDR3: TGTGCCAGCAGCTCGGACGTGGTTGGCATTCAGTACTTC. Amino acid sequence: CASSSDVVGIQYF.

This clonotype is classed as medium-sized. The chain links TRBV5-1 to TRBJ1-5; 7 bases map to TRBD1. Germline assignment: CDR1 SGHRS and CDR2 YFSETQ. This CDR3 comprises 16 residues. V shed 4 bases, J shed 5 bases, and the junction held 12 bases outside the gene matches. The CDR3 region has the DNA TGCGCCAGCAGCCCGGTTCCCACAGGGGTAGATCAGCCCCAGCATTTT. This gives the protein CASSPVPTGVDQPQHF.

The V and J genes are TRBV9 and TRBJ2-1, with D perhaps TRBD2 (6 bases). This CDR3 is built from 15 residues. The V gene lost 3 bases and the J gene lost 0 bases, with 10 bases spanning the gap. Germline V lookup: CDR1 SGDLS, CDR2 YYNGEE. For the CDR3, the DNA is TGTGCCAGCAGCGGGCGGGACCTCTCCTACAATGAGCAGTTCTTC. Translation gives CASSGRDLSYNEQFF.

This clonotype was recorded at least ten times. The chain's CDR3 is CSARGQNTEAFF. DNA for the CDR3: TGCAGTGCTAGGGGACAGAACACTGAAGCTTTCTTT. The rearrangement uses TRBV20-1 and TRBJ1-1, with D possibly matching TRBD1 (6 bases). Trimming pared 3 bases from V and 1 base from J, leaving 6 bases between. CDR1 and CDR2 (germline): DFQATT, SNEGSKA (reference sequence). The CDR3 runs to 12 residues.

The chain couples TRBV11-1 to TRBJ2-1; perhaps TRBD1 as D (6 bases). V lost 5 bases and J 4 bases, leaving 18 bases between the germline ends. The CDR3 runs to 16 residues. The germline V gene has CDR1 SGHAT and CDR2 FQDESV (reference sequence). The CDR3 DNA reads TGTGCCAGCAGCATCCACGACAGGCTTGCGTACAATGAGCAGTTCTTC. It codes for CASSIHDRLAYNEQFF.

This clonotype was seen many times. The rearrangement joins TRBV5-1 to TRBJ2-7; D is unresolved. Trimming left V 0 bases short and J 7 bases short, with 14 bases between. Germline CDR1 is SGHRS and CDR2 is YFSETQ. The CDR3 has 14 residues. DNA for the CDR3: TGCGCCAGCAGCTTGGAACTGGGCGCTCTGGAGCAGTACTTC. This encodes CASSLELGALEQYF.

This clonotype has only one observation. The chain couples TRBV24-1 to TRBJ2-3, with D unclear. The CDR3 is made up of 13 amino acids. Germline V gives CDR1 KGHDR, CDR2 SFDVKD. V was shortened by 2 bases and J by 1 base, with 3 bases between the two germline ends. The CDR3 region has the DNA TGTGCCACCAGTGATTCCCGCACAGATACGCAGTATTTT. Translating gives CATSDSRTDTQYF.

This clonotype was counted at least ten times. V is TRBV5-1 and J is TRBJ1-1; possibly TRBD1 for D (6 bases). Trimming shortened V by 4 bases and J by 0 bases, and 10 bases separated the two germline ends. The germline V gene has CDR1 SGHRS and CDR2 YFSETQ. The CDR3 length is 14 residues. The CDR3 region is CASSPGHLNTEAFF. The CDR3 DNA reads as TGCGCCAGCAGCCCGGGACACCTGAACACTGAAGCTTTCTTT.

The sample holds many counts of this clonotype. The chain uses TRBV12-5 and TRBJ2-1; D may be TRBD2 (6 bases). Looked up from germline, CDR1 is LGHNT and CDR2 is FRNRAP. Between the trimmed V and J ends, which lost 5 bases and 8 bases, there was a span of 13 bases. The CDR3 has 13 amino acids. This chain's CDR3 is CASGPLARDEQFF. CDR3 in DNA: TGTGCTAGTGGTCCGCTAGCGCGGGATGAGCAGTTCTTC.

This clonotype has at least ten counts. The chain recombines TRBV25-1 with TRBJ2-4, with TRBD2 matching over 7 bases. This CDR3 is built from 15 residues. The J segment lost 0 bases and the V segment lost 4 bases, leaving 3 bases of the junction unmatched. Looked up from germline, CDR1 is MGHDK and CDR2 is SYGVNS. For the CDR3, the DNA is TGTGCCAGCAGTGGGGGCGGGAGAGCCAAAAACATTCAGTACTTC. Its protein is CASSGGGRAKNIQYF.

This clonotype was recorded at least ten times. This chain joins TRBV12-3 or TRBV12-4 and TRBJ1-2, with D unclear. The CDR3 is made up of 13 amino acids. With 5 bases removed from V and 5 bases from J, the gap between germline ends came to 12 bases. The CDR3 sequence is CASSNGGRYGYTF. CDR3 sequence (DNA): TGTGCCAGCAGTAACGGCGGGAGGTATGGCTACACCTTC.

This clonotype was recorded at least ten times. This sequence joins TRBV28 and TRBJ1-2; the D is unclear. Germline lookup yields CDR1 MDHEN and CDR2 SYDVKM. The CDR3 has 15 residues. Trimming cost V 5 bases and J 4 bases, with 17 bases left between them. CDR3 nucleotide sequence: TGTGCCAGCAGTCCACCCCTGTCTTTACTCTATGGCTACACCTTC. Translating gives CASSPPLSLLYGYTF.

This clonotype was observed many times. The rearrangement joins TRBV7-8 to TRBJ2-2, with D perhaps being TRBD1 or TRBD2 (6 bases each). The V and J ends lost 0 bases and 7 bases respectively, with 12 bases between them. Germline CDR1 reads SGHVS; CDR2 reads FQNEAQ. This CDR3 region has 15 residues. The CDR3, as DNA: TGTGCCAGCAGCTTAGCGAGGGGGGCCGGCGGGGAGCTGTTTTTT. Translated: CASSLARGAGGELFF.

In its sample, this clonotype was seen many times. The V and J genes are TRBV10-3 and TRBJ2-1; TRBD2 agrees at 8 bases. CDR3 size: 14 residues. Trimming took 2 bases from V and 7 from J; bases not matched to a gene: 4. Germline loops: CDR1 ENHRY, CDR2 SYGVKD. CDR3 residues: CAISEVLAANEQFF. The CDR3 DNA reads TGTGCCATCAGTGAGGTACTAGCGGCTAATGAGCAGTTCTTC.

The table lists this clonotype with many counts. The CDR3 sequence is CASSKWLAYNEQFF. The CDR3 nucleotides are TGTGCCAGCAGCAAGTGGCTAGCTTACAATGAGCAGTTCTTC. The rearrangement links TRBV21-1 to TRBJ2-1; TRBD2, the table's D call, lacks a check against the DNA. TRBV21-1 is annotated as a pseudogene. The CDR3 has 14 residues.

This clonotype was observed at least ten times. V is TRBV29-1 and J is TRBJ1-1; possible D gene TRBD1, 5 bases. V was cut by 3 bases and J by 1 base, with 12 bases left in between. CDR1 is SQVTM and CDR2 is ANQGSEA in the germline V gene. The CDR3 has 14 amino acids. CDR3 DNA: TGCAGCGTTGACCCCGGGACGGGGAACACTGAAGCTTTCTTT. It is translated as CSVDPGTGNTEAFF.

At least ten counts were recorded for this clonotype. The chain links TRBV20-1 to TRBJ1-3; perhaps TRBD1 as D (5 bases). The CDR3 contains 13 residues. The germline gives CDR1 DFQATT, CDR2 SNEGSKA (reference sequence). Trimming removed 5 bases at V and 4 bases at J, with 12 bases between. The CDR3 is CSAGGHEGNTIYF. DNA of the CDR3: TGCAGTGCTGGCGGACATGAGGGAAACACCATATATTTT.

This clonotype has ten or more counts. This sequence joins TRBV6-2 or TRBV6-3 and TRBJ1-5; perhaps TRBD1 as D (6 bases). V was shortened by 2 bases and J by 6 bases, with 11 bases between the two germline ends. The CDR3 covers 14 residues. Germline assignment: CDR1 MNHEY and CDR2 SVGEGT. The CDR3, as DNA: TGTGCCAGCAGTTACCTCCGCAGGGGTCAGCCCCAGCATTTT. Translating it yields CASSYLRRGQPQHF.

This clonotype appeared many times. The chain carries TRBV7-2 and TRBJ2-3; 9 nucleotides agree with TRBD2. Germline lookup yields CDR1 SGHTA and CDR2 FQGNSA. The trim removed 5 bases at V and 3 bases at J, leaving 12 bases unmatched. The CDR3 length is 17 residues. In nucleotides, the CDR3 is TGTGCCAGCAGCACCCGACTTAGCGGGGGAGCGACAGATACGCAGTATTTT. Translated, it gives CASSTRLSGGATDTQYF.

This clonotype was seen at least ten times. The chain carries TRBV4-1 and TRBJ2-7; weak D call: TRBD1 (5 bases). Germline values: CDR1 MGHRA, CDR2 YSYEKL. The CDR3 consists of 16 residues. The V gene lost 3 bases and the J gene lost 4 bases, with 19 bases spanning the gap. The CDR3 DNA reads TGCGCCAGCAGCCAGTATCTGGCAGGGAATCAGTACGAGCAGTACTTC. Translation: CASSQYLAGNQYEQYF.